A single T cell receptor beta chain is shown here with its context. Its ends do not fully match the called genes, so a read error is possible. The CDR3 extends over 15 amino acids. Germline values: CDR1 SGHVS, CDR2 FQNEAQ. This sample was taken from a study of tumor and adjacent non-tumor tissue in lung cancer. Looking at the study overall: The cohort had 12 adenocarcinoma, a couple of squamous cell and 1 small cell patients. Patients were aged about 30 to 76, nine to eleven men and about 5 women, stage I to III. Approximately 4.2 million productive TCRbeta reads were obtained per sample on average.

No cell sorting was done before RNA was extracted from the tissue. Distant lung tissue was collected more than 3 cm away from the tumor edge. A modified ARM-PCR protocol with three rounds of nested PCR amplified TCRbeta. MiXCR, applied by TCRdb to the multiplex PCR reads, yields one record per CDR3 protein. The table includes 44,000 or so distinct CDR3 sequences, less than 70% detected once. The sequence came from a woman aged 40 to 50 with non-small cell lung cancer. Sequencing input: distant non-tumor lung tissue. The chain links TRBV7-8 to TRBJ2-7; a possible D gene is TRBD1 (5 bases). CDR3 residues: CANSPQSAGIQVQYF. The CDR3 coding sequence is TGTGCCAACAGCCCACAGTCGGCAGGGATTCAAGTGCAGTACTTC.